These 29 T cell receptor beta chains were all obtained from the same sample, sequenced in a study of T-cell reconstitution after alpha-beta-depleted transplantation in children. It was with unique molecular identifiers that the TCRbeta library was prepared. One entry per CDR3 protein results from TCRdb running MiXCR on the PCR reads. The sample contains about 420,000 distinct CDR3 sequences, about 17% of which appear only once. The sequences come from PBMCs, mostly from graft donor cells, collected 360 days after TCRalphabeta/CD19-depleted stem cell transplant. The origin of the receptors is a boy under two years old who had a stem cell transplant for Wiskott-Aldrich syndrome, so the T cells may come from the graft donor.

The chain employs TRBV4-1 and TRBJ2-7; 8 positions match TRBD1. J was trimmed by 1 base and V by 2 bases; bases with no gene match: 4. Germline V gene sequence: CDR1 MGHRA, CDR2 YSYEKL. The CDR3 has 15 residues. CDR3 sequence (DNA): TGCGCCAGCAGCCAACCCACAGGGGGGTCCTACGAGCAGTACTTC. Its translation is CASSQPTGGSYEQYF.

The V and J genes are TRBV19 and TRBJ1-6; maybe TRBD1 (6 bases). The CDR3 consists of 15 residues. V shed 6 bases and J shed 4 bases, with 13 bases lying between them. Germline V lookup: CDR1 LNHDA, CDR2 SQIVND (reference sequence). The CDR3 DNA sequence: TGTGCCAGTAGACTCGGGACATGGTATAATTCACCCCTCCACTTT. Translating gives CASRLGTWYNSPLHF.

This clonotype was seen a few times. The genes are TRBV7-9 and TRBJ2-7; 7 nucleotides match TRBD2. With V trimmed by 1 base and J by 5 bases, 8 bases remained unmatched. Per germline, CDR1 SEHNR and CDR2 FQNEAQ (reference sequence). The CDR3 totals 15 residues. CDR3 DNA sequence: TGTGCCAGCAGCTTAGGATTCAGGACTAGTCACGAGCAGTACTTC. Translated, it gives CASSLGFRTSHEQYF.

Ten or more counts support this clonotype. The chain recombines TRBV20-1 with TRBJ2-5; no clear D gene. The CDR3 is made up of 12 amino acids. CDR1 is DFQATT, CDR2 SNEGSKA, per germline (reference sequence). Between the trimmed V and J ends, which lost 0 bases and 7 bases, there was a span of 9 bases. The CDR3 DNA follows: TGCAGTGCTAGAGAAGGTTTCGGGACCCAGTACTTC. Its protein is CSAREGFGTQYF.

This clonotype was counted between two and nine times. The CDR3 sequence: CASSRTGEDEAFF. For the CDR3, the DNA is TGTGCCAGCAGTCGTACAGGGGAGGATGAAGCTTTCTTT. V usage is TRBV12-3 or TRBV12-4 and J usage is TRBJ1-1; 7 positions agree with TRBD1. Germline trimming cut 5 bases from V and 7 bases from J; bases unmatched to any gene: 7. This CDR3 spans 13 amino acids.

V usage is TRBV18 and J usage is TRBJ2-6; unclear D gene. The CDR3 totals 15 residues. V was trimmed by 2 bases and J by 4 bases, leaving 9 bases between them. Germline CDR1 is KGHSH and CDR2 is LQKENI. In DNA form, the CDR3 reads TGTGCCAGCTCACCATCCAGAGCCGGGGCCAACGTCCTGACTTTC. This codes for CASSPSRAGANVLTF.

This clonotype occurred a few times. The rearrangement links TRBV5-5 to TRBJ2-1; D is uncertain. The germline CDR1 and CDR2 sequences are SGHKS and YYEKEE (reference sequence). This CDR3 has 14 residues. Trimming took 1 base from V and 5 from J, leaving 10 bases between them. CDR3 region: CASSLFGPNNEQFF. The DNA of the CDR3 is TGTGCCAGCAGCTTGTTTGGTCCGAACAATGAGCAGTTCTTC.

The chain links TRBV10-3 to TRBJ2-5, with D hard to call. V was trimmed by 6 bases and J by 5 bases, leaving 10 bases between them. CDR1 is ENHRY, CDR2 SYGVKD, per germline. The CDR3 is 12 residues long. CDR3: CAISGSKETQYF. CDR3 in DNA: TGTGCCATCAGCGGTTCCAAGGAGACCCAGTACTTC.

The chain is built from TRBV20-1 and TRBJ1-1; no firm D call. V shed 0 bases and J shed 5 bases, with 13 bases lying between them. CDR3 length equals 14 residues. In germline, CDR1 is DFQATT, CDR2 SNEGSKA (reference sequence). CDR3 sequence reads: CSARDRIGYTEAFF. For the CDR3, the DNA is TGCAGTGCTAGAGATCGGATAGGGTATACTGAAGCTTTCTTT.

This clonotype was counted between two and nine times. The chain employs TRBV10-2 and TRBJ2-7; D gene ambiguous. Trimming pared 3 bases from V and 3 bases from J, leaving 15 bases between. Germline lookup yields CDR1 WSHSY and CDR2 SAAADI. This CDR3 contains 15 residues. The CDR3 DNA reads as TGCGCCAGCAGTGAACGTGCGGATTCCGTCTACGAGCAGTACTTC. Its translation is CASSERADSVYEQYF.

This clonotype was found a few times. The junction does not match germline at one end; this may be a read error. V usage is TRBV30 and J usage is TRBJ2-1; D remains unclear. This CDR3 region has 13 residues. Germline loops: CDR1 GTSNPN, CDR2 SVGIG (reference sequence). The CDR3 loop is CAWSDGSSNEQFF. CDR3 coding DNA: TGTGCCTGGAGTGATGGATCCTCCAATGAGCAGTTCTTC.

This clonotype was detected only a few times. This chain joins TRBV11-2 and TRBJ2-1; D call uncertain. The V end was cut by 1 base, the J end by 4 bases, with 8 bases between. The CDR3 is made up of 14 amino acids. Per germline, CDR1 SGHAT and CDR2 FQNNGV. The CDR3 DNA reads TGTGCCAGCAGCTTAGCCCCGGGTTACAATGAGCAGTTCTTC. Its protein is CASSLAPGYNEQFF. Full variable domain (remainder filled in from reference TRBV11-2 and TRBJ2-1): EAGVAQSPRYKIIEKRQSVAFWCNPISGHATLYWYQQILGQGPKLLIQFQNNGVVDDSQLPKDRFSAERLKGVDSTLKIQPAKLEDSAVYLCASSLAPGYNEQFFGPGTRLTVL.

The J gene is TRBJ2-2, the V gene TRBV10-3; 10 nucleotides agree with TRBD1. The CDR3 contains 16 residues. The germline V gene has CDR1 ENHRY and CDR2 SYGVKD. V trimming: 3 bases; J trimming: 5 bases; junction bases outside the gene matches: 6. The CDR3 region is CAISEPDRGRTGELFF. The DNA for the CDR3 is TGTGCCATCAGTGAACCCGACAGGGGGCGTACCGGGGAGCTGTTTTTT.

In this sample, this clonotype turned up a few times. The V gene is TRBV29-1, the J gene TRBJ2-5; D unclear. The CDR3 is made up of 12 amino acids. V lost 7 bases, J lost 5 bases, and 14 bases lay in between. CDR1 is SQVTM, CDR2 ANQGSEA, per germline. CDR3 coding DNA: TGCAGCGCATATAAGGGTGACGAGACCCAGTACTTC. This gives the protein CSAYKGDETQYF.

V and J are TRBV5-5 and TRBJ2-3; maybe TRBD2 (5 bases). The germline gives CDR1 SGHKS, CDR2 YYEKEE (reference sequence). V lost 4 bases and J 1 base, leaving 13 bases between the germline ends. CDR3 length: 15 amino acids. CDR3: CASSPVSAGTDTQYF. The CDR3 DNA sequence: TGTGCCAGCAGCCCGGTCTCAGCGGGCACAGATACGCAGTATTTT.

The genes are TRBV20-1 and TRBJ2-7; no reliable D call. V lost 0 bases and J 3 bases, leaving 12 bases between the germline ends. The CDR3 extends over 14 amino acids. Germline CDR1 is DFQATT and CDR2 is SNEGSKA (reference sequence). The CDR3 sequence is CSARDFQVLYEQYF. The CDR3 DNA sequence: TGCAGTGCTAGAGATTTTCAGGTCCTCTACGAGCAGTACTTC.

The CDR3 DNA sequence: TGTGCCACCAGCAAGGGCGGGACCTACAATGAGCAGTTCTTC. This sequence encodes CATSKGGTYNEQFF. The chain is built from TRBV15 and TRBJ2-1, with D possibly matching TRBD2 (6 bases). Germline CDR1 reads LNHNV; CDR2 reads YYDKDF (reference sequence). V gave up 4 bases and J gave up 2 bases, with 9 bases separating them. CDR3 length equals 14 residues.

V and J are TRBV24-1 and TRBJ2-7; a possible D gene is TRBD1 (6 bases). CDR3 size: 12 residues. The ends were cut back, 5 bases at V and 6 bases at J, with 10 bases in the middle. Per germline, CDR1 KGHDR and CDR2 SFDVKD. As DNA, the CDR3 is TGTGCCACCAGTGGGCCCAGGGGCGAGCAGTACTTC. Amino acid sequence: CATSGPRGEQYF.

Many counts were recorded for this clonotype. The CDR3, as DNA: TGCAGCGTTGGGGGGGCCACCGGGGAGCTGTTTTTT. Amino acids: CSVGGATGELFF. The V call is TRBV29-1, the J call TRBJ2-2; D assignment may be TRBD1 or TRBD2 (6 bases each). Germline V gene sequence: CDR1 SQVTM, CDR2 ANQGSEA. Trimming removed 4 bases from V and 4 bases from J, with 7 bases in between. The CDR3 consists of 12 residues.

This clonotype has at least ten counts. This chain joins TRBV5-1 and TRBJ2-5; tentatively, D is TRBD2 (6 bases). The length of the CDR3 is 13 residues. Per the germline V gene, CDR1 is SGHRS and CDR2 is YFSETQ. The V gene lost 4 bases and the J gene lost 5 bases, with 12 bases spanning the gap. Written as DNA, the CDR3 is TGCGCCAGCAGCCTGTCCCTAGCGGAGACCCAGTACTTC. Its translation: CASSLSLAETQYF.

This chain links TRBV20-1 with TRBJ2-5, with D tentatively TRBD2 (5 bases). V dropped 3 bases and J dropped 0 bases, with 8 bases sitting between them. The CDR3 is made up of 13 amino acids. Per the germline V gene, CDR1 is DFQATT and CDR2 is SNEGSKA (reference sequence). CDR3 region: CSARGGHQETQYF. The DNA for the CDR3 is TGCAGTGCTAGGGGCGGGCACCAAGAGACCCAGTACTTC.

This CDR3 reads CASSVEGAYNEQFF. The CDR3 DNA reads as TGTGCCAGCAGCGTAGAGGGTGCCTACAATGAGCAGTTCTTC. The rearrangement links TRBV9 to TRBJ2-1; no definite D call. The length of the CDR3 is 14 residues. CDR1 and CDR2 (germline): SGDLS, YYNGEE. V was trimmed by 0 bases and J by 2 bases, leaving 6 bases between them.

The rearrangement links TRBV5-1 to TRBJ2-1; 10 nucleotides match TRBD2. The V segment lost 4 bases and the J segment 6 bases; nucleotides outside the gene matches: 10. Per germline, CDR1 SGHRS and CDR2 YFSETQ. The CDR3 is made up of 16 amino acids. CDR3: CASSSKRGGKSNEQFF. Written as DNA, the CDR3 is TGCGCCAGCAGCAGCAAGCGGGGGGGCAAGAGCAATGAGCAGTTCTTC.

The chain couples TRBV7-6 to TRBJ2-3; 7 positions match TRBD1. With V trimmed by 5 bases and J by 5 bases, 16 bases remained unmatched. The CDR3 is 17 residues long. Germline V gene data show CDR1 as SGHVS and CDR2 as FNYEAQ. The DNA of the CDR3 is TGTGCCAGCAGCAACTTAGCCCCAGGGCGGACAGGAGATACGCAGTATTTT. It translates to CASSNLAPGRTGDTQYF. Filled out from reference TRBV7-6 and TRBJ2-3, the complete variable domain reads GAGVSQSPRYKVTKRGQDVALRCDPISGHVSLYWYRQALGQGPEFLTYFNYEAQQDKSGLPNDRFSAERPEGSISTLTIQRTEQRDSAMYRCASSNLAPGRTGDTQYFGPGTRLTVL.

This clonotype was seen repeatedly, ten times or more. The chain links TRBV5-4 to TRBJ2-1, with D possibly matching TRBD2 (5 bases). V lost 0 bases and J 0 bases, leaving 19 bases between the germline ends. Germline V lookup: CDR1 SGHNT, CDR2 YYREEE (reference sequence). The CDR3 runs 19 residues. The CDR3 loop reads CASSLGGARARDSYNEQFF. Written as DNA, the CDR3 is TGTGCCAGCAGCTTGGGGGGAGCGAGAGCGCGTGACTCCTACAATGAGCAGTTCTTC.

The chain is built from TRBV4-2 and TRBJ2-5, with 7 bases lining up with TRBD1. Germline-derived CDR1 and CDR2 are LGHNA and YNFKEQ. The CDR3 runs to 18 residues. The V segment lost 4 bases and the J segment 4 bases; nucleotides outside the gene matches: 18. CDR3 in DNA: TGTGCCAGCAGCCGGGATTGGGTTCGCAGGGGGAGTGGAGAGACCCAGTACTTC. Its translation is CASSRDWVRRGSGETQYF.

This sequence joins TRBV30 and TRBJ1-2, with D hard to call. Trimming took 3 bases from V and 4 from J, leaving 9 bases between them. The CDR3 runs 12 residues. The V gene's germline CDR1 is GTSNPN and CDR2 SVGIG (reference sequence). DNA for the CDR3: TGTGCCTGGAGGCAGGTATCCTATGGCTACACCTTC. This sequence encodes CAWRQVSYGYTF.

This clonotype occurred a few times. The DNA of the CDR3 is TGCGCCAGCAGCTTGCGCCCGGGGGGGCCCCTCCACTTT. Protein product: CASSLRPGGPLHF. The chain links TRBV5-1 to TRBJ1-6; TRBD1 might be the D (5 bases). The V end lost 1 base, the J end lost 13 bases, and 12 bases lay between the germline ends. Germline V CDR1 and CDR2: SGHRS, YFSETQ. The CDR3 has 13 amino acids.

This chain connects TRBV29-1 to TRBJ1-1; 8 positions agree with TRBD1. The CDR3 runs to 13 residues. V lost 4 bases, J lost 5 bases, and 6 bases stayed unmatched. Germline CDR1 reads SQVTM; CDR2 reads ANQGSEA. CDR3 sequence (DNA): TGCAGCGTTGGGACAGGGCCCCGAACTGAAGCTTTCTTT. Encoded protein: CSVGTGPRTEAFF.